Shown below are 11 T cell receptor beta chains from a single sample sequenced in a study of cytomegalovirus exposure and HLA in healthy donors. Sequenced by immunoSEQ multiplex PCR; TCRdb stores in-frame clones only, minus some. The sample yields about 68,000 clones, more than 95% seen once. Sequenced input: PBMCs. These receptors were collected from a man younger than 35 in good health and CMV-seronegative.

This sequence joins TRBV27 and TRBJ1-4, with TRBD1 matching 8 bases. V shed 6 bases and J 7 bases; nucleotides not matched to a gene: 13. The germline V gene encodes CDR1 MNHEY and CDR2 SMNVEV (reference sequence). The length of the CDR3 is 16 residues. The CDR3 here is CASSPRRWTGREKLFF. The CDR3 nucleotides are TGTGCCAGCAGCCCCAGGAGGTGGACAGGGCGTGAAAAACTGTTTTTT.

V and J are TRBV28 and TRBJ1-5; 8 positions agree with TRBD1. V gave up 3 bases and J gave up 6 bases; unmatched junction bases: 16. Germline lookup yields CDR1 MDHEN and CDR2 SYDVKM. The CDR3 consists of 18 residues. In DNA, the CDR3 is TGTGCCAGCAGTTTTCGGAAAGACAGGGGAGATCGGACTCAGCCCCAGCATTTT. Translating it yields CASSFRKDRGDRTQPQHF.

The genes are TRBV27 and TRBJ2-1; D might be TRBD2 (5 bases). The germline V gene has CDR1 MNHEY and CDR2 SMNVEV (reference sequence). The CDR3 extends over 15 amino acids. Deletions cut 5 bases from V and 4 bases from J, with 15 bases between. The CDR3 spells CASSTTSFEYNEQFF. The DNA of the CDR3 is TGTGCCAGCAGTACTACTAGTTTCGAATACAATGAGCAGTTCTTC.

The V and J genes are TRBV11-3 and TRBJ1-2; D remains unclear. The CDR3 runs to 12 residues. Trimming cost V 5 bases and J 5 bases, with 9 bases left between them. The germline gives CDR1 SGHNT, CDR2 YENEEA. The CDR3 here is CASSMRGYGYTF. The CDR3 bases are TGTGCCAGCAGCATGAGAGGTTATGGCTACACCTTC.

The chain joins TRBV7-9 to TRBJ1-6, with 7 bases aligning to TRBD1. The trim removed 3 bases at V and 7 bases at J, leaving 6 bases unmatched. In germline, CDR1 is SEHNR, CDR2 FQNEAQ (reference sequence). The CDR3 totals 15 residues. The CDR3 nucleotides are TGTGCCAGCAGCTTGAAGGGGACAGTAAATTCACCCCTCCACTTT. Amino acid sequence: CASSLKGTVNSPLHF.

The chain recombines TRBV6-5 with TRBJ1-4; weak D call: TRBD1 (6 bases). The CDR3 sequence is 15 residues long. CDR1 is MNHEY, CDR2 SVGAGI, per germline. V gave up 6 bases and J gave up 7 bases, with 18 bases separating them. The CDR3 spells CASRSNRELSEKLFF. In nucleotides, the CDR3 is TGTGCCAGCAGATCCAACAGGGAGTTGAGTGAAAAACTGTTTTTT.

V gene TRBV6-1 combines with J gene TRBJ1-1, with D hard to call. The germline V gene has CDR1 MNHNS and CDR2 SASEGT. CDR3 length: 14 amino acids. Trimming pared 2 bases from V and 1 base from J, leaving 8 bases between. The CDR3 bases are TGTGCCAGCAGTGAATTCAGGAAGAACACTGAAGCTTTCTTT. It specifies CASSEFRKNTEAFF.

The chain has TRBV6-5 and TRBJ2-7, with D possibly TRBD1 on 6 matching bases. V was pared by 4 bases and J by 1 base, with 14 bases between. The germline V gene has CDR1 MNHEY and CDR2 SVGAGI. This CDR3 contains 15 residues. In nucleotides, the CDR3 is TGTGCCAGCAGTTCGCCCAACAGGGCTTCCTACGAGCAGTACTTC. Residues: CASSSPNRASYEQYF.

This clone was recorded once. V usage is TRBV7-2 and J usage is TRBJ1-1; 7 bases match TRBD1. Trimming at V came to 0 bases and at J to 10 bases, leaving 14 bases not matched to a gene. The CDR3 consists of 16 residues. Germline loops: CDR1 SGHTA, CDR2 FQGNSA. CDR3: CASSLALHSGTVRAFF. In DNA, the CDR3 is TGTGCCAGCAGCTTAGCCCTACACTCCGGGACAGTAAGAGCTTTCTTT.

The CDR3 loop is CASSLIGQPYGYTF. CDR3 DNA: TGTGCCAGCAGCTTAATCGGACAGCCCTATGGCTACACCTTC. The V gene is TRBV11-1, the J gene TRBJ1-2; a weak D match, TRBD1 (6 bases). Germline CDR1 SGHAT, CDR2 FQDESV (reference sequence). Trimming removed 2 bases at V and 4 bases at J, with 11 bases between. This CDR3 has 14 amino acids.

The chain is built from TRBV6-5 and TRBJ2-7, with D maybe TRBD1 (5 bases). The germline V and J ends were trimmed by 6 bases and 2 bases, with 11 bases remaining between them. Germline CDR1 and CDR2: MNHEY and SVGAGI. The CDR3 runs to 13 residues. CDR3 sequence: CASSSNRPYEQYF. CDR3 nucleotide sequence: TGTGCCAGCAGCTCTAACAGGCCCTACGAGCAGTACTTC.